Listed below are T cell receptor beta chains from one sample, sequenced in a study of cytomegalovirus exposure and HLA in healthy donors. Libraries were prepared by immunoSEQ multiplex PCR; TCRdb keeps only in-frame clonotypes and omits some of them. The sample consists of some 140,000 clones, about 78% of them appearing once. The specimen was PBMCs. These receptors originate from a man aged 50 to 60 in good health and CMV-seronegative. CDR3s include the opening cysteine and the closing phenylalanine or tryptophan. Fields, in order: J gene, V gene, clone size, D gene, CDR3 protein, CDR3 DNA. A D gene is named only where the DNA matches it firmly. Size is omitted from some rows. Given values are once, few, many or a class for expanded clones.

j_gene: TRBJ2-1
v_gene: TRBV10-3
abundance: .
d_gene: .
CDR3aa: CAISEFRDNEQFF
CDR3nt: TGTGCCATCAGTGAGTTTCGTGACAATGAGCAGTTCTTC

j_gene: TRBJ1-1
v_gene: TRBV5-1
abundance: once
d_gene: .
CDR3aa: CASSTGQQNTEAFF
CDR3nt: TGCGCCAGCAGCACCGGACAGCAGAACACTGAAGCTTTCTTT

j_gene: TRBJ1-1
v_gene: TRBV28
abundance: .
d_gene: .
CDR3aa: CASSLRPGASPNTEAFF
CDR3nt: TGTGCCAGCAGTTTAAGGCCAGGGGCCTCCCCGAACACTGAAGCTTTCTTT

j_gene: TRBJ1-3
v_gene: TRBV6-6
abundance: .
d_gene: .
CDR3aa: CASSLTGTGNTIYF
CDR3nt: TGTGCCAGCAGTCTTACAGGGACGGGAAACACCATATATTTT

j_gene: TRBJ2-7
v_gene: TRBV5-6
abundance: .
d_gene: TRBD2
CDR3aa: CASSWGLAGAEQYF
CDR3nt: TGTGCCAGCAGCTGGGGACTAGCGGGAGCCGAGCAGTACTTC

j_gene: TRBJ1-5
v_gene: TRBV9
abundance: .
d_gene: .
CDR3aa: CASSVGTGSQPQHF
CDR3nt: TGTGCCAGCAGCGTAGGAACAGGTAGTCAGCCCCAGCATTTT

j_gene: TRBJ2-7
v_gene: TRBV27
abundance: .
d_gene: TRBD1
CDR3aa: CASSYRGPYEQYF
CDR3nt: TGTGCCAGCAGTTACAGGGGGCCTTACGAGCAGTACTTC

j_gene: TRBJ2-2
v_gene: TRBV30
abundance: .
d_gene: .
CDR3aa: CAWGPGELFF
CDR3nt: TGTGCCTGGGGGCCCGGGGAGCTGTTTTTT

j_gene: TRBJ1-5
v_gene: TRBV5-6
abundance: .
d_gene: TRBD1
CDR3aa: CASSFGGTGDQPQHF
CDR3nt: TGTGCCAGCAGTTTCGGCGGGACAGGTGATCAGCCCCAGCATTTT

j_gene: TRBJ1-1
v_gene: TRBV28
abundance: .
d_gene: TRBD1
CDR3aa: CASRGTGETEAFF
CDR3nt: TGTGCCAGCAGGGGGACAGGGGAGACTGAAGCTTTCTTT

j_gene: TRBJ2-3
v_gene: TRBV5-1
abundance: few
d_gene: TRBD2
CDR3aa: CASSTGEGLDTQYF
CDR3nt: TGCGCCAGCAGCACCGGGGAGGGTCTGGATACGCAGTATTTT

j_gene: TRBJ2-1
v_gene: TRBV4-1
abundance: .
d_gene: .
CDR3aa: CASSQVSVRSNEQFF
CDR3nt: TGCGCCAGCAGCCAAGTTTCGGTTCGGTCCAATGAGCAGTTCTTC

j_gene: TRBJ2-5
v_gene: TRBV20-1
abundance: .
d_gene: .
CDR3aa: CSAYRDETQYF
CDR3nt: TGCAGTGCTTACAGGGACGAGACCCAGTACTTC

j_gene: TRBJ2-1
v_gene: TRBV27
abundance: .
d_gene: TRBD2
CDR3aa: CASSSSLLAGGSNEQFF
CDR3nt: TGTGCCAGCAGTTCATCCCTGCTAGCGGGAGGGAGTAATGAGCAGTTCTTC

j_gene: TRBJ2-3
v_gene: TRBV19
abundance: .
d_gene: TRBD2
CDR3aa: CASSPTSVRTQYF
CDR3nt: TGTGCCAGTAGCCCTACTAGCGTCCGTACGCAGTATTTT

j_gene: TRBJ2-1
v_gene: TRBV27
abundance: .
d_gene: .
CDR3aa: CASSSRDTYNEQFF
CDR3nt: TGTGCCAGCAGTTCCCGGGACACCTACAATGAGCAGTTCTTC

j_gene: TRBJ2-3
v_gene: TRBV19
abundance: .
d_gene: .
CDR3aa: CASSIGVGATFSADTQYF
CDR3nt: TGTGCCAGTAGTATAGGGGTGGGAGCGACGTTCAGCGCAGATACGCAGTATTTT

j_gene: TRBJ1-2
v_gene: TRBV10-3
abundance: .
d_gene: TRBD1
CDR3aa: CAISGTGQGYTF
CDR3nt: TGTGCCATCAGTGGGACAGGGCAGGGCTACACCTTC

j_gene: TRBJ2-1
v_gene: TRBV28
abundance: .
d_gene: TRBD2
CDR3aa: CASSRRLAGNNEQFF
CDR3nt: TGTGCCAGCAGTCGGAGACTAGCGGGGAACAATGAGCAGTTCTTC

j_gene: TRBJ2-1
v_gene: TRBV29-1
abundance: .
d_gene: .
CDR3aa: CSVEDNVLVSNEQFF
CDR3nt: TGCAGCGTTGAGGACAACGTGTTGGTCAGCAATGAGCAGTTCTTC

j_gene: TRBJ2-1
v_gene: TRBV2
abundance: once
d_gene: .
CDR3aa: CASSNGESSYNEQFF
CDR3nt: TGTGCCAGCAGTAATGGAGAAAGCTCCTACAATGAGCAGTTCTTC

j_gene: TRBJ1-1
v_gene: TRBV20-1
abundance: .
d_gene: .
CDR3aa: CSARDAGVAFF
CDR3nt: TGCAGTGCTAGGGATGCAGGGGTAGCTTTCTTT

j_gene: TRBJ2-1
v_gene: TRBV25-1
abundance: .
d_gene: .
CDR3aa: CASSKPGHVDEQFF
CDR3nt: TGTGCCAGCAGTAAACCGGGACACGTGGATGAGCAGTTCTTC

j_gene: TRBJ2-7
v_gene: TRBV28
abundance: few
d_gene: .
CDR3aa: CASSSQGHSYEQYF
CDR3nt: TGTGCCAGCAGTTCCCAGGGGCACTCCTACGAGCAGTACTTC

j_gene: TRBJ2-7
v_gene: TRBV7-9
abundance: .
d_gene: .
CDR3aa: CASSQTQGYEQYF
CDR3nt: TGTGCCAGCAGCCAGACTCAAGGCTACGAGCAGTACTTC

j_gene: TRBJ1-3
v_gene: TRBV6-5
abundance: .
d_gene: TRBD1
CDR3aa: CATRQGSGNTIYF
CDR3nt: TGTGCCACCAGACAGGGTTCTGGAAACACCATATATTTT

j_gene: TRBJ2-5
v_gene: TRBV28
abundance: .
d_gene: TRBD2
CDR3aa: CASLGASGRVGQETQYF
CDR3nt: TGTGCCAGCTTGGGGGCTAGCGGGAGGGTTGGGCAAGAGACCCAGTACTTC

j_gene: TRBJ1-4
v_gene: TRBV9
abundance: once
d_gene: TRBD1
CDR3aa: CASSVAGTGGEKLFF
CDR3nt: TGTGCCAGCAGCGTAGCAGGGACAGGGGGGGAAAAACTGTTTTTT

j_gene: TRBJ2-3
v_gene: TRBV10-3
abundance: once
d_gene: TRBD2
CDR3aa: CAISVLGLAGEGTDTQYF
CDR3nt: TGTGCCATCAGTGTATTAGGACTAGCGGGAGAGGGCACAGATACGCAGTATTTT

j_gene: TRBJ2-7
v_gene: TRBV14
abundance: .
d_gene: .
CDR3aa: CASSSVPGPYEQYF
CDR3nt: TGTGCCAGCAGCTCAGTCCCAGGGCCTTACGAGCAGTACTTC

j_gene: TRBJ1-2
v_gene: TRBV10-3
abundance: .
d_gene: .
CDR3aa: CASAPGDYGYTF
CDR3nt: TGTGCCAGTGCCCCAGGGGATTATGGCTACACCTTC

j_gene: TRBJ2-7
v_gene: TRBV6-1
abundance: .
d_gene: TRBD1
CDR3aa: CASSPTGVREQYF
CDR3nt: TGTGCCAGCAGCCCCACAGGGGTGAGGGAGCAGTACTTC

j_gene: TRBJ2-3
v_gene: TRBV30
abundance: .
d_gene: .
CDR3aa: CAWSFRGRGDTQYF
CDR3nt: TGTGCCTGGAGTTTCAGGGGACGCGGAGATACGCAGTATTTT

j_gene: TRBJ1-2
v_gene: TRBV10-3
abundance: .
d_gene: TRBD1
CDR3aa: CAISESGGAVYGYTF
CDR3nt: TGTGCCATCAGTGAGTCAGGGGGCGCGGTCTATGGCTACACCTTC

j_gene: TRBJ2-7
v_gene: TRBV12-2
abundance: few
d_gene: .
CDR3aa: CASRLGLNYEQYF
CDR3nt: TGTGCAAGTCGCCTCGGACTGAACTACGAGCAGTACTTC

j_gene: TRBJ2-1
v_gene: TRBV29-1
abundance: .
d_gene: TRBD2
CDR3aa: CSVHGTSGRAGEQFF
CDR3nt: TGCAGCGTTCACGGGACTAGCGGGAGGGCTGGTGAGCAGTTCTTC